This T cell receptor beta chain was recorded in a study of cytomegalovirus exposure and HLA in healthy donors. Study summary: Membership in the Caucasian-associated ancestry cluster was found for 75% to 90% of around 380 genotyped donors. Study-wide points: Later analysis identified several of the most significant clusters that appeared linked to common viral pathogens. The study put some 150 TCR beta chains on its list as cytomegalovirus-associated.

CDR3 size: 15 residues. Germline V gene data show CDR1 as MGHRA and CDR2 as YSYEKL. Donors were ostensibly healthy at sampling, although undocumented immune exposures were probable. The PCR contained 60 Vbeta and 13 Jbeta primers. Produced via immunoSEQ multiplex PCR; TCRdb's table is partial and in-frame only. Of some 160,000 clones listed, around 73% are singletons. In the case of this clone: Its target is not known.

The sample consisted of PBMCs. The chain employs TRBV4-1 and TRBJ2-5; unclear D gene. The DNA matches TRBJ2-7 better at its end, which makes the J call doubtful. The sequence came from a woman in her late teens or twenties in good health and CMV-seropositive. CDR3 bases: TGCGCCAGCAGCCAAGAAGAGGCCGGGTACTACGAGCAGTACTTC. It yields the protein CASSQEEAGYYEQYF.